This T cell receptor (beta chain) was identified in a study of read filtering for tumor transcriptome and immune sequencing. Across the study: Eight or nine patients were R-ISS I, 16 were R-ISS II, roughly 7 were R-ISS III. Per sample, TCR-region reads ranged about 3.5 to 11 million by IR-seq, roughly 80 to 1273 by RNA-seq.

Whole-study results and caveats: IR-seq and RNA-seq agreed better without single-read clonotypes. Approximately 80% of IR-seq clonotypes had one read, totaling around 4% of reads; RNA-seq: about 70% and 40%.

This library used around 0.4 ug RNA and molecular barcoded adaptors spanning alpha/delta and beta/gamma chains. TCRdb reprocessed the reads with MiXCR, giving one entry per CDR3 protein. The data show 60,000 to 80,000 distinct CDR3 sequences, with over 11% seen just once and about 42% held by the top ten. This clonotype was detected many times. The antigen remains undetermined. V gave up 5 bases and J gave up 3 bases; unmatched junction bases: 6. The CDR3 covers 17 residues. Germline CDR1 reads SGDLS; CDR2 reads YYNGEE. The J gene is TRBJ2-6, the V gene TRBV9; 12 bases fit TRBD1. The sequence came from a donor aged 40 or older with multiple myeloma. Sequencing used a population of CD138-negative cells sorted from bone marrow. The CDR3 protein is CASRKGQGASGANVLTF. The CDR3 bases are TGTGCCAGCAGAAAGGGACAGGGGGCAAGTGGGGCCAACGTCCTGACTTTC.